The text below deals with one T cell receptor (beta chain). Authors' data handling: Researchers report that nucleated cell counts were estimated from reference gene primer amplification. TCRdb's copy holds only in-frame clones and misses some; the assay was immunoSEQ multiplex PCR. The V and J calls and clone size come from that table; D and trimming were worked out from the DNA. The sample lists more than 200,000 clones; approximately 86% were seen once. This entry belongs to a study of blood T cell repertoires in COVID-19. For the study at large: The study drew acute and convalescent COVID-19 samples from the United States, Italy and Spain. T cells, B-cell-depleted T cells, or PBMCs supplied cDNA or gDNA.

The CDR3 has 17 amino acids. From germline, CDR1 is SEHNR and CDR2 FQNEAQ (reference sequence). Trimming took 0 bases from V and 3 from J, leaving 17 bases between them. Input material: peripheral blood. The chain is built from TRBV7-9 and TRBJ1-2, with D unresolved. The receptor was derived from a man aged 25 to 40 with active or convalescent COVID-19. The CDR3 protein is CASSLAIPAYPYYGYTF. The CDR3 coding sequence is TGTGCCAGCAGCTTAGCGATTCCCGCCTACCCGTACTATGGCTACACCTTC.